Listed here are 23 T cell receptor beta chains from one sample, sequenced in a study of blood T cell repertoires in COVID-19. Generated by immunoSEQ multiplex PCR, the TCRdb table keeps only in-frame clones and is missing some. The table records about 56,000 clones, around 80% of them present only once. The sequenced sample was peripheral blood. These TCRs come from a woman at least 80 years old with acute or convalescent COVID-19.

V and J are TRBV6-5 and TRBJ1-2; D remains ambiguous. Germline values: CDR1 MNHEY, CDR2 SVGAGI. CDR3 length equals 13 residues. Trimming took off 8 bases at V and 4 bases at J, with 14 bases between the two ends. Written as DNA, the CDR3 is TGTGCCAGCCGTTTAAGTCCAGGCTATGGCTACACCTTC. It specifies CASRLSPGYGYTF.

DNA of the CDR3: TGTGCCAGCGCGTCCTGGGGACAGGGGGATGGCTACACCTTC. It encodes CASASWGQGDGYTF. This sequence joins TRBV6-5 and TRBJ1-2; 11 bases agree with TRBD1. The V gene's germline CDR1 is MNHEY and CDR2 SVGAGI. Trimming cost V 8 bases and J 6 bases; bases outside gene matches: 8. CDR3 size: 14 residues.

Here the CDR3 DNA reads TGCGCCAGCAGCCAAGATGGCCTAGCGGGGGGGGGCTCCTACAATGAGCAGTTCTTC. Encoded protein: CASSQDGLAGGGSYNEQFF. This chain joins TRBV4-1 and TRBJ2-1; 12 nucleotides agree with TRBD2. This CDR3 spans 19 amino acids. The germline V gene encodes CDR1 MGHRA and CDR2 YSYEKL. Unmatched junction bases numbered 6, after V lost 0 bases and J lost 0 bases.

V and J are TRBV11-2 and TRBJ2-7; 8 nucleotides line up with TRBD2. This CDR3 comprises 16 residues. Germline CDR1 and CDR2: SGHAT and FQNNGV. V lost 0 bases and J lost 2; bases outside the gene matches: 6. For the CDR3, the DNA is TGTGCCAGCAGCTTAGATCGGGCGGGGGGAACCTACGAGCAGTACTTC. It is translated as CASSLDRAGGTYEQYF.

This chain joins TRBV3-1 (or the pseudogene TRBV3-2) and TRBJ2-7, with 8 bases lining up with TRBD2. The CDR3 sequence is 15 residues long. Germline assignment: CDR1 LGHDT and CDR2 YNNKEL (reference sequence). The ends lost 4 bases at V and 4 bases at J; junction bases unmatched: 9. In nucleotides, the CDR3 is TGTGCCAGCAGCCCGATGGCGGGGGGCTTGTACGAGCAGTACTTC. Amino acids: CASSPMAGGLYEQYF.

The rearrangement uses TRBV25-1 and TRBJ2-7, with D possibly matching TRBD2 (6 bases). Germline CDR1 MGHDK, CDR2 SYGVNS. This CDR3 comprises 13 residues. V shed 6 bases and J shed 1 base, with 10 bases lying between them. This CDR3 is CASRSAGSYEQYF. The CDR3 nucleotides read TGTGCCAGCAGGTCCGCGGGGTCCTACGAGCAGTACTTC.

J is TRBJ1-1 and V is TRBV5-4, with a possible D match to TRBD1 (5 bases). Per germline, CDR1 SGHNT and CDR2 YYREEE (reference sequence). CDR3 length: 14 amino acids. Trimming pared 4 bases from V and 1 base from J, leaving 11 bases between. In nucleotides, the CDR3 is TGTGCCAGCAGCCCGGGGGGGAAGAACACTGAAGCTTTCTTT. It encodes CASSPGGKNTEAFF.

This clone was detected a few times. This chain uses TRBV23-1 with TRBJ1-1; D is undetermined. TRBV23-1 is an ORF, and what it does is uncertain. V lost 5 bases and J lost 5, with 12 bases in between. This CDR3 comprises 13 residues. CDR3 sequence (DNA): TGCGCCAGCAGTGGATTGACGGGAACTGAAGCTTTCTTT. Its protein product is CASSGLTGTEAFF.

The chain employs TRBV9 and TRBJ1-2; TRBD1 matches 10 bases. The CDR3 runs 16 residues. Trimming cost V 4 bases and J 2 bases; bases outside gene matches: 8. Germline-derived CDR1 and CDR2 are SGDLS and YYNGEE. CDR3 residues: CASSPFDRGPNYGYTF. CDR3 bases: TGTGCCAGCAGCCCATTTGACAGGGGGCCCAACTATGGCTACACCTTC.

V gene TRBV6-5 combines with J gene TRBJ1-1; 8 bases are a match to TRBD1. With 9 bases clipped from V and 5 bases from J, the junction kept 11 bases outside the gene matches. The CDR3 runs 14 residues. Germline CDR1 reads MNHEY; CDR2 reads SVGAGI. CDR3 loop: CASTTQGAYTEAFF. The CDR3 DNA reads as TGTGCCAGTACGACGCAGGGGGCGTATACTGAAGCTTTCTTT.

The chain recombines TRBV20-1 with TRBJ2-3; D uncertain. V was cut by 6 bases and J by 8 bases, with 12 bases left in between. Germline V CDR1 and CDR2: DFQATT, SNEGSKA (reference sequence). This CDR3 is built from 11 residues. The DNA for the CDR3 is TGCAGTGCCCCTATTCCGGGTACGCAGTATTTT. This encodes CSAPIPGTQYF.

The V gene is TRBV3-1 (or the pseudogene TRBV3-2), the J gene TRBJ1-2, with D uncertain. The germline V and J ends were trimmed by 1 base and 4 bases, with 10 bases remaining between them. CDR3 length: 14 amino acids. Germline values: CDR1 LGHDT, CDR2 YNNKEL (reference sequence). CDR3 region: CASSQGTARYGYTF. The CDR3 DNA reads as TGTGCCAGCAGCCAAGGCACTGCGCGCTATGGCTACACCTTC.

V usage is TRBV5-4 and J usage is TRBJ1-6; 7 bases match TRBD1. The germline V gene encodes CDR1 SGHNT and CDR2 YYREEE (reference sequence). The CDR3 runs 15 residues. After removal of 4 bases from V and 7 bases from J, the junction contained 8 bases not matched to a gene. CDR3 residues: CASSTRDRKNSPLHF. The CDR3 DNA sequence: TGTGCCAGCAGCACCCGGGACAGAAAGAATTCACCCCTCCACTTT.

V is TRBV5-1 and J is TRBJ2-2; 7 nucleotides agree with TRBD1. The CDR3 spans 15 residues. Germline V gene lookup returns CDR1 SGHRS and CDR2 YFSETQ. The J segment lost 4 bases and the V segment lost 4 bases, leaving 7 bases of the junction unmatched. The CDR3 loop is CASSPDRAGTGELFF. The CDR3 coding sequence is TGCGCCAGCAGCCCTGACAGGGCGGGCACCGGGGAGCTGTTTTTT.

In the case of this clone: This likely comes from a read error, as the CDR3 has no conserved phenylalanine or tryptophan at its end. No DNA is shown, since the ends of the CDR3 on it are uncertain; the CDR3 is the one TCRdb lists. The J gene is TRBJ1-1, the V gene TRBV30; whether TRBD1, the table's D call, matches the DNA was not checked. The CDR3 is 11 amino acids long, termini counted. CDR1 GTSNPN and CDR2 SVGIG come from the germline V gene (reference sequence). This chain's CDR3 is CAWSVGDTLSL.

The chain carries TRBV5-4 and TRBJ2-3; 8 bases are a match to TRBD1. Per germline, CDR1 SGHNT and CDR2 YYREEE (reference sequence). The CDR3 loop spans 16 amino acids. Trimming at V came to 2 bases and at J to 2 bases, leaving 7 bases not matched to a gene. CDR3 bases: TGTGCCAGCAGCTTAGCCTTGGGACAGGTCACAGATACGCAGTATTTT. Its protein is CASSLALGQVTDTQYF.

The CDR3 DNA follows: TGCGCCAGCAGCCGTCCGGGACAGCGGATTAGCACAGATACGCAGTATTTT. It encodes CASSRPGQRISTDTQYF. The chain couples TRBV4-1 to TRBJ2-3, with 7 bases identical to TRBD1. The germline V gene has CDR1 MGHRA and CDR2 YSYEKL. The CDR3 runs to 17 residues. V lost 4 bases to trimming and J lost 0 bases; unmatched junction nucleotides: 10.

This clone was seen only a few times. The J gene is TRBJ2-1, the V gene TRBV9; D remains ambiguous. The V and J ends lost 4 bases and 10 bases respectively, with 15 bases between them. The CDR3 loop spans 13 amino acids. CDR1 and CDR2 (germline): SGDLS, YYNGEE. The CDR3 region has the DNA TGTGCCAGCAGCTCTACCCCTATGGTAGAGCAGTTCTTC. Protein: CASSSTPMVEQFF.

This chain connects TRBV14 to TRBJ2-3, with TRBD2 matching over 9 bases. CDR1 and CDR2 from the germline V gene are SGHDN and FVKESK. There are 17 residues in the CDR3. With V trimmed by 4 bases and J by 2 bases, 10 bases remained unmatched. For the CDR3, the DNA is TGTGCCAGCAGCCCCCTCGCTAGCGGGGCAATCACAGATACGCAGTATTTT. Its protein product is CASSPLASGAITDTQYF.

The chain combines TRBV19 with TRBJ1-5; D is unclear. CDR3 length equals 14 residues. CDR1 LNHDA and CDR2 SQIVND come from the germline V gene (reference sequence). V was shortened by 3 bases and J by 1 base, with 7 bases between the two germline ends. The CDR3 nucleotides read TGTGCCAGTAGTATCCGGGTAAGCAATCAGCCCCAGCATTTT. Protein sequence: CASSIRVSNQPQHF.

This chain uses TRBV19 with TRBJ2-3; D is uncertain. V was clipped by 7 bases and J by 1 base, with 12 bases between them. Germline lookup yields CDR1 LNHDA and CDR2 SQIVND (reference sequence). The CDR3 is 14 amino acids. CDR3 amino acids: CASTFRQGTDTQYF. For the CDR3, the DNA is TGTGCCAGTACATTTCGGCAGGGCACAGATACGCAGTATTTT. Complete variable domain (other parts from reference TRBV19 and TRBJ2-3): DGGITQSPKYLFRKEGQNVTLSCEQNLNHDAMYWYRQDPGQGLRLIYYSQIVNDFQKGDIAEGYSVSREKKESFPLTVTSAQKNPTAFYLCASTFRQGTDTQYFGPGTRLTVL.

The rearrangement links TRBV3-1 (or the pseudogene TRBV3-2) to TRBJ2-3; tentative D call: TRBD1 (5 bases). CDR1 and CDR2 (germline): LGHDT, YNNKEL (reference sequence). V gave up 4 bases and J gave up 1 base, with 6 bases separating them. The CDR3 is 13 amino acids. The CDR3 nucleotides read TGTGCCAGCAGCCGCAGGGGCACAGATACGCAGTATTTT. Residues: CASSRRGTDTQYF.

This chain links TRBV15 with TRBJ1-4; D is unclear. CDR1 is LNHNV, CDR2 YYDKDF, per germline (reference sequence). The CDR3 spans 16 residues. V was clipped by 0 bases and J by 3 bases, with 11 bases between them. The CDR3: CATSREGTLPNEKLFF. The CDR3 bases are TGTGCCACCAGCAGAGAGGGCACCTTGCCTAATGAAAAACTGTTTTTT.